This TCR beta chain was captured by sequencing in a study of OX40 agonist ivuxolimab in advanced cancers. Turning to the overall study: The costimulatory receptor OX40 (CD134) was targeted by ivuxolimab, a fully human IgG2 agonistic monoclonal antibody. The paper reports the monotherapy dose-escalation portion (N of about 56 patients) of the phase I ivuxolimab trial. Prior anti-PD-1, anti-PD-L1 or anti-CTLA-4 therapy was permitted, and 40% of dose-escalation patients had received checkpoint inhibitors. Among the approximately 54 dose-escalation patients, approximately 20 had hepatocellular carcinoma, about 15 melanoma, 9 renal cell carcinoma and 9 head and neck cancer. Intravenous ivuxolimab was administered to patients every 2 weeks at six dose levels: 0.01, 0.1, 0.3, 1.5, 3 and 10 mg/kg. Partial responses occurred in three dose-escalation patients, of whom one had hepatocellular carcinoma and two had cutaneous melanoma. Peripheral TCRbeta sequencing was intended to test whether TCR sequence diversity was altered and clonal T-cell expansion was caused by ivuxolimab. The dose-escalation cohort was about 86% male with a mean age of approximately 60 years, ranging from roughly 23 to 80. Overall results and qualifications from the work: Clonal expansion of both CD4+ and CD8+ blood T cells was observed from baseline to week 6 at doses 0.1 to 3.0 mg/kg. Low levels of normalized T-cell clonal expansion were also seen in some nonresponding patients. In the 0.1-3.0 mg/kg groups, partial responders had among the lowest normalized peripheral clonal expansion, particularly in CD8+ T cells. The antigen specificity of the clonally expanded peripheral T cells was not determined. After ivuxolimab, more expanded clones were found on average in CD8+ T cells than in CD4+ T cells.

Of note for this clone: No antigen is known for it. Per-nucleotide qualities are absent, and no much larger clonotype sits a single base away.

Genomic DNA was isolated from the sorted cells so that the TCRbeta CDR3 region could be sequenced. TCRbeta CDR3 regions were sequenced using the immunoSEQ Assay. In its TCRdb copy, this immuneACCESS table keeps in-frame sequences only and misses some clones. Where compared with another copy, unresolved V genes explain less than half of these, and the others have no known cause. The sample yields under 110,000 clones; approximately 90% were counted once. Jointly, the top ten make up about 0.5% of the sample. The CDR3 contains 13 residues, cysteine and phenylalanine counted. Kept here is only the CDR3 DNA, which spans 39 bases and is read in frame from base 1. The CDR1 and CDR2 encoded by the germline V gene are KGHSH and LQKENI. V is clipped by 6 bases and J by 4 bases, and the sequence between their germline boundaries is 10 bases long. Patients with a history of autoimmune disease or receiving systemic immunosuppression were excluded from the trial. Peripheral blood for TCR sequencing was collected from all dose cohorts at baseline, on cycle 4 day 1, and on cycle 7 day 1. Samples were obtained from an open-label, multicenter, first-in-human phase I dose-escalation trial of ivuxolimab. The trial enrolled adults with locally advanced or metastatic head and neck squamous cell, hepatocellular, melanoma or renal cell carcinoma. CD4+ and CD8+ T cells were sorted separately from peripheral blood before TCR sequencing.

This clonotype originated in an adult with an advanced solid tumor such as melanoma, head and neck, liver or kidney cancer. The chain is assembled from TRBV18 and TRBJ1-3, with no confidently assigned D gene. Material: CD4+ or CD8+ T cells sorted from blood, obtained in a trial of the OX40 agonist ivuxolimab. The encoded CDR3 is CASSPALGNTIYF. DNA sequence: TGTGCCAGCTCCCCGGCGCTGGGAAACACCATATATTTT.